This T cell receptor beta chain appears in the sequencing data of a study of T cells in narcolepsy (dated by TCRdb to about 2018). Context from the whole study: Patients with narcolepsy type 1 or type 2 (NT1, NT2) and healthy control donors were enrolled in the study. The study sought autoreactive T cells targeting hypocretin neuron self-antigens (hypocretin, TRIB2) in narcolepsy patients, using TCR Vbeta sequencing to track clonotypes in blood and CSF.

Receptor libraries were prepared by the immunoSEQ multiplex PCR assay. In TCRdb, the immuneACCESS table is reduced to in-frame sequences with V and J assigned. These tables do not hold every clone; where another copy was compared, an unresolved V gene accounts for under half, and the others remain unexplained. For this sample the table gives approximately 30,000 clones, of which 65% to 85% were detected only once. The ten largest clones take up around 1% of the sample. Paper-wide results and their limitations: Plots that compared CSF and blood CD4+ T cell clonotypes from the same patient highlighted HCRT-specific and TRIB2-specific autoreactive clonotypes. Numbers of sequenced blood memory CD4+ clonotypes were comparable, averaging around 42,000 in patients and approximately 34,000 in controls. No sequences matching autoreactive T cell clones were contained in some blood memory CD4+ repertoires from patients and controls. According to the report, autoreactive clonotypes were detected serially in the blood of the same patients and of different patients, but not in healthy controls.

Memory CD4+ T cells were sorted ex vivo from peripheral blood of narcolepsy patients and healthy controls for TCR Vbeta sequencing. On this clone: Which antigen it targets is not known. No base quality values were provided; no much bigger clone lies one nucleotide off.

Trimming at the junction amounts to 1 base on V and 9 bases on J, and the germline ends lie 16 bases apart. The germline V gene encodes CDR1 LGHNA and CDR2 YSLEER. From cysteine to phenylalanine, the CDR3 is 15 amino acids long. Only CDR3 DNA remains: 45 bases, in frame from the first base. This receptor chain uses TRBV4-3 and TRBJ2-1, with a tentative D call of TRBD1 or TRBD2, each matching 5 bases. The source material was memory (CD45RA-) CD4+ T cells from blood. Interpreted using the paper, the cell subset or site label stands for: memory T cells sorted ex vivo from peripheral blood. The sequence came from a human donor in good health. The CDR3 sequence is CASSQVGVGGGEQFF. The DNA reads as follows: TGCGCCAGCAGCCAAGTAGGGGTCGGAGGCGGTGAGCAGTTCTTC.